Included here is one TCR beta chain sequence, with context. The antigen this receptor binds is unknown. No per-base quality is available; no much larger clone lies one base away. These data are taken from a study of PD-1 blockade in classical Hodgkin lymphoma (dated by TCRdb to the early 2020s). About the full investigation: Nivolumab dosing was 3 mg/kg intravenously every 2 weeks, continuing until either disease progression or unacceptable toxicity. The study used TCR beta sequencing and CyTOF to define a peripheral blood immune signature of response to PD-1 blockade in classical Hodgkin lymphoma. What the work shows at the level of the full study, not this receptor alone: Baseline diversity similar to that of newly diagnosed patients was observed in trial patients achieving complete response, whereas significantly lower diversity was observed in partial responders and progressors. CD4+ but not CD8+ TCR diversity rose significantly by C4D1 (p=0.0027 vs p=0.16), most apparent in complete responders (p=0.02). Baseline TCR diversity was reported to be lower in newly diagnosed patients than in healthy donors and to be lower still in relapsed/refractory patients. Lower diversity was observed in patients in whom nivolumab was started less than 1 year after ASCT, and these patients were excluded from later analyses so that confounding by immune reconstitution would be avoided. The study was restricted to a single clinical trial cohort, and the causes of repertoire differences, possibly disease activity or prior therapy, were left undefined.

There are 13 amino acids in the CDR3, from cysteine to phenylalanine inclusive. CDR3 DNA is the only sequence kept; it has 39 bases, read in frame from the first base. As encoded in the germline V gene (reference sequence), CDR1 is LNHNV while CDR2 is YYDKDF. V and J lose 4 bases and 1 base, and a span of 7 bases separates them. The Qiagen DNeasy kit was used to extract genomic DNA from unsorted PBMCs and from the negatively selected CD4+ and CD8+ fractions. TCR beta CDR3 regions were subjected to amplification by immunoSEQ multiplex PCR with primers that anneal to V and J segments. A synthetic immune receptor repertoire was used to minimize amplification bias, and remaining bias was computationally removed after sequencing. As for the authors' bioinformatics: Repertoire diversity was quantified as the Shannon entropy index using custom Python scripts. The unsorted, CD4+ and CD8+ repertoires were each analyzed separately, with the exception of combined analyses, where CD4+ and CD8+ sequences were merged in silico. Clonal expansion was defined as a frequency increase of at least 2-fold after treatment compared with C1D1, and clones undetected at baseline were assigned a pseudocount of 0.5. Clones with 0 or 1 copy at C1D1 were classified as singleton clones, and clones with 2 or more copies were classified as non-singleton clones. By matching protein sequences in sorted samples from the same patient, clones expanded in unsorted samples were annotated as CD4+, CD8+ or unknown. Wilcoxon tests were applied to paired samples to test diversity changes from C1D1 to C4D1. The table comes from immuneACCESS by way of TCRdb, which keeps in-frame sequences with V and J called. Part of the clones is missing from these tables; in studies checked, under half for an unresolved V gene and the rest for unknown reasons. That table furnishes V, J and clone size, whereas the DNA furnished D and trimming. This sample has approximately 100,000 clones in its table, and about 89% of those were observed once. The ten largest clones take up around 7% of the sample.

The sample's time point label is to be understood as: cycle 2 day 1 (C2D1) of nivolumab. Every trial patient had relapsed following autologous stem cell transplantation, and prior brentuximab vedotin exposure was what differed among cohorts A, B and C. The trial cohort was composed of 56 patients with relapsed/refractory classical Hodgkin lymphoma, for whom complete response, partial response or progressive disease was recorded as best overall response. Single-agent nivolumab was administered to trial patients in the multi-cohort phase II CheckMate 205 trial. An independent review committee assessed best overall response by applying the 2007 International Working Group response criteria. Trial PBMCs were collected immediately before nivolumab initiation (C1D1) and during therapy at cycle 2 day 1 and cycle 4 day 1. Peripheral blood was collected in 8 mL Vacutainer Cell Preparation Tubes, from which PBMCs were isolated by centrifugation and then cryopreserved.

The sample in question was peripheral blood mononuclear cells (PBMCs), obtained before the second cycle of nivolumab. This chain joins TRBV15 to TRBJ1-1; the D gene is unclear. The source of this sequence is a human donor with classical Hodgkin lymphoma. CDR3 region: CATSKAQNTEAFF. The base sequence is TGTGCCACCAGCAAGGCCCAGAACACTGAAGCTTTCTTT.